The clone carrying this T cell receptor beta chain has just a few counts. The target antigen is unknown. This entry belongs to a study of blood T cells in healthy people across ages. Germline values: CDR1 MDHEN, CDR2 SYDVKM. The CDR3 has 19 residues. The V gene end was trimmed by 4 bases and the J gene end by 0 bases; junction bases not matched to a gene: 12. Findings and caveats of the study: Older age coincided with a roughly linear decline in TCR beta diversity per million T cells.

Donation came from healthy Caucasian individuals in Russia who were aged 6 to 90. The use of a sample-barcoded 5' primer and a J-beta primer mix characterized a second PCR of roughly 6 to 12 cycles. In TCRdb, the 5' RACE reads were re-called with MiXCR into one record per CDR3 protein. The table has roughly 1,700,000 distinct CDR3 sequences, roughly 30% seen once. The chain uses TRBV28 and TRBJ2-6, with 7 positions matching TRBD1. The TCR originated in a woman in her 30s in good health. The sequencing input was blood. CDR3 in amino acids: CASSSPPGQKFSGANVLTF. CDR3 coding DNA: TGTGCCAGCAGTTCTCCCCCGGGACAGAAATTCTCTGGGGCCAACGTCCTGACTTTC. Full variable domain (rest looked up from reference TRBV28 and TRBJ2-6): DVKVTQSSRYLVKRTGEKVFLECVQDMDHENMFWYRQDPGLGLRLIYFSYDVKMKEKGDIPEGYSVSREKKERFSLILESASTNQTSMYLCASSSPPGQKFSGANVLTFGAGSRLTVL.